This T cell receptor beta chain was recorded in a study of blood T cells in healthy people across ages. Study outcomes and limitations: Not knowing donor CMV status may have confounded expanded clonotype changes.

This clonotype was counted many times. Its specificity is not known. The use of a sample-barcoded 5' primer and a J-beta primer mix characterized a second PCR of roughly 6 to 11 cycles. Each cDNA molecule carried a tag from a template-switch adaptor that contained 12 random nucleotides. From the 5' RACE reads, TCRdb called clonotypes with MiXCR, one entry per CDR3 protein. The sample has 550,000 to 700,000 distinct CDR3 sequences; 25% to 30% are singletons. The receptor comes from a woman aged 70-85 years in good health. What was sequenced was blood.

The CDR3 spells CASSPTGNARETQYF. The CDR3, as DNA: TGCGCCAGCAGCCCGACCGGTAATGCAAGAGAGACCCAGTACTTC. This chain connects TRBV5-1 to TRBJ2-5; D is unresolved. V was pared by 4 bases and J by 4 bases, with 17 bases between. From germline, CDR1 is SGHRS and CDR2 YFSETQ. The CDR3 covers 15 residues. The whole variable domain, filled in from reference TRBV5-1 and TRBJ2-5, reads KAGVTQTPRYLIKTRGQQVTLSCSPISGHRSVSWYQQTPGQGLQFLFEYFSETQRNKGNFPGRFSGRQFSNSRSEMNVSTLELGDSALYLCASSPTGNARETQYFGPGTRLLVL.